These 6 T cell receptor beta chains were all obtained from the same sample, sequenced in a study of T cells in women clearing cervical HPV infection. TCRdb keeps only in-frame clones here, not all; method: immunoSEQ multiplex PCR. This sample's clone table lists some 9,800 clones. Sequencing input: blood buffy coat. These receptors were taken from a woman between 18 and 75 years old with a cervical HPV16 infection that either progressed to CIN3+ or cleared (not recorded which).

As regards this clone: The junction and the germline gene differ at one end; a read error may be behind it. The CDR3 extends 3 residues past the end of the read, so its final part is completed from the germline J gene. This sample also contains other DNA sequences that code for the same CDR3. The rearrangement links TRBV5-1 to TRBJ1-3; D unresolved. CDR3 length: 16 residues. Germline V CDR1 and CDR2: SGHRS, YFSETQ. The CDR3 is CASSLGGVSSGNTIYF. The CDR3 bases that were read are TGCGCCAGCAGCTTGGGCGGGGTGAGCTCTGGAAACACT.

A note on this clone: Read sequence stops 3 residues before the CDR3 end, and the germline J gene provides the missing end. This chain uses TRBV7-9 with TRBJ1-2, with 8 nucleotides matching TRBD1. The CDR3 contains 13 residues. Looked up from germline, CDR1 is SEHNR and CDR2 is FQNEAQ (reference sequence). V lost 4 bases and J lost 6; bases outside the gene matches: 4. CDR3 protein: CASSSDRANGYTF. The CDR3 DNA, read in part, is TGTGCCAGCAGCTCGGACAGGGCGAATGGC.

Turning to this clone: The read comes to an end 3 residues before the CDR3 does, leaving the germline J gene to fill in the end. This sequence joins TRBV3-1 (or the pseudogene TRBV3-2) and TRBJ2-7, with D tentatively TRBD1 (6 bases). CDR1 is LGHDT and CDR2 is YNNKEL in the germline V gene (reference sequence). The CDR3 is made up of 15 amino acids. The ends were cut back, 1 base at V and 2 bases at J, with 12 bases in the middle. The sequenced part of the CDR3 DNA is TGTGCCAGCAGCCAAGGCACAGGGTGGACCTACGAG. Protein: CASSQGTGWTYE. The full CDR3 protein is CASSQGTGWTYEQYF.

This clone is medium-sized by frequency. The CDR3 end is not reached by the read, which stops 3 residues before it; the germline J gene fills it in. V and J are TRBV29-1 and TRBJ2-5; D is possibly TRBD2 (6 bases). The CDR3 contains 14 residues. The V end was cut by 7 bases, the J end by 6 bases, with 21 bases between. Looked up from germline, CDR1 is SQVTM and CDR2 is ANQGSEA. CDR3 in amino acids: CSAQSGTAIKTQYF. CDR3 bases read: TGCAGCGCACAATCCGGGACTGCGATCAAGACC.

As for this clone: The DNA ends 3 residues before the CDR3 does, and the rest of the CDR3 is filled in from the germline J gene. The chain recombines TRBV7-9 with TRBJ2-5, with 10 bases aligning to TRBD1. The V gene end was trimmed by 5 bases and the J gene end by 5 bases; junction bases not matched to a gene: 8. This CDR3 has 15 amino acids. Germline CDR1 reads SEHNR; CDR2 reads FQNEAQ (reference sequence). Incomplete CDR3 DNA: TGTGCCAGCAGCCCCAAGACAGGGGGCATGGAGACC. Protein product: CASSPKTGGMET. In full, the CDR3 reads CASSPKTGGMETQYF.

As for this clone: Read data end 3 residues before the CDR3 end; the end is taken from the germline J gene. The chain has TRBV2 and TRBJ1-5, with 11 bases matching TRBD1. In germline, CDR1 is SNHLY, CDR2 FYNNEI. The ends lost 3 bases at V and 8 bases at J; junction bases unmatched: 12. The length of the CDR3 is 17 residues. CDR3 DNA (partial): TGTGCCAGCAGTGATCCGGCCCCGGGACAGGGGGTGAAGCCC. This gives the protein CASSDPAPGQGVKP. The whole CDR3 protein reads CASSDPAPGQGVKPQHF.